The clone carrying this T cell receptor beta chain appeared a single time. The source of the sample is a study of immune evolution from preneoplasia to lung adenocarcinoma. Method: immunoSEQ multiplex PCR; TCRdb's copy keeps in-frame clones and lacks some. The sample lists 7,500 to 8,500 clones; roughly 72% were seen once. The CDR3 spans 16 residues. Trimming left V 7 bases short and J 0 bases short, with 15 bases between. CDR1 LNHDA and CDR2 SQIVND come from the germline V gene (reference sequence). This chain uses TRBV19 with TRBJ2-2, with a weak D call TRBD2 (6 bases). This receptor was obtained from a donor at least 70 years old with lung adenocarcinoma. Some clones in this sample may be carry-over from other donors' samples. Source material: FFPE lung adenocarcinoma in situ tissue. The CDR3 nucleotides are TGTGCCAGTATCGCTAGCGTAAGCGCGAACACCGGGGAGCTGTTTTTT. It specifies CASIASVSANTGELFF.